Listed here is a single T cell receptor (beta chain). The antigen is not known. Primers included in the PCR were 60 Vbeta and 13 Jbeta primers. Generated by immunoSEQ multiplex PCR, the TCRdb table keeps only in-frame clones and is missing some. The sample lists 95,000 to 130,000 clones, around 81% occurring once. These data belong to a study of cytomegalovirus exposure and HLA in healthy donors. Study-wide points: A few chains linked to CMV were shown in vitro to be specific for CMV antigens.

V gave up 2 bases and J gave up 5 bases, with 8 bases separating them. The CDR3 is 12 amino acids. Germline loops: CDR1 GTSNPN, CDR2 SVGIG (reference sequence). The rearrangement uses TRBV30 and TRBJ2-3; D is perhaps TRBD2 (5 bases). The sequence was obtained from a woman aged 30 to 39 in good health and CMV-seronegative. Sample: PBMCs. The DNA for the CDR3 is TGTGCCTGGAGTTTAGGGAGAGATACGCAGTATTTT. It specifies CAWSLGRDTQYF.